The 24 T cell receptor beta chains below come from one sample, sequenced in a study of blood T cell repertoires in COVID-19. TCRdb's table, derived via immunoSEQ multiplex PCR, lists solely in-frame clones and lacks some. The sample lists under 300,000 clones; 70% to 90% were seen once. Sequenced material: peripheral blood. The receptors were sampled from a woman aged 25-40 years with acute or convalescent COVID-19.

In its sample, this clone was seen once. The chain couples TRBV2 to TRBJ2-6; TRBD1 matches at 7 bases. Unmatched junction bases numbered 7, after V lost 5 bases and J lost 0 bases. Germline V gene data show CDR1 as SNHLY and CDR2 as FYNNEI. This CDR3 spans 17 amino acids. CDR3 sequence: CASSRGGRSSGANVLTF. The CDR3 coding sequence is TGTGCCAGCAGTCGAGGGGGCCGGAGCTCTGGGGCCAACGTCCTGACTTTC.

The chain is built from TRBV6-2 or TRBV6-3 and TRBJ1-1, with D perhaps matching TRBD1 (6 bases). This CDR3 is built from 15 residues. Germline V lookup: CDR1 MNHEY, CDR2 SVGEGT. Trimming removed 4 bases at V and 1 base at J, with 13 bases between. The CDR3 loop reads CASSSFGTKNTEAFF. The CDR3 region has the DNA TGTGCCAGCAGTTCTTTCGGGACAAAGAACACTGAAGCTTTCTTT.

As to this clone: One end of the junction varies from germline; a read error may be responsible. V gene TRBV19 combines with J gene TRBJ1-4, with D possibly matching TRBD1 (5 bases). This CDR3 spans 14 amino acids. Germline CDR1 reads LNHDA; CDR2 reads SQIVND (reference sequence). The CDR3: CASSILLDTEELFF. The CDR3 bases are TGTGCCAGTAGTATTCTGTTGGACACTGAAGAACTGTTTTTT.

V gene TRBV27 combines with J gene TRBJ1-6, with 8 bases lining up with TRBD1. Germline assignment: CDR1 MNHEY and CDR2 SMNVEV (reference sequence). V lost 3 bases, J lost 5 bases, and 3 bases stayed unmatched. The CDR3 extends over 15 amino acids. The CDR3 spells CASSFTGGNNSPLHF. In DNA, the CDR3 is TGTGCCAGCAGTTTCACAGGGGGAAATAATTCACCCCTCCACTTT.

J is TRBJ2-5 and V is TRBV7-2; 7 nucleotides line up with TRBD2. The ends lost 4 bases at V and 5 bases at J; junction bases unmatched: 7. This CDR3 comprises 14 residues. Germline CDR1 is SGHTA and CDR2 is FQGNSA. For the CDR3, the DNA is TGTGCCAGCAGCTCAGACGCGGGAGATGAGACCCAGTACTTC. This encodes CASSSDAGDETQYF. Combining the CDR3 with reference TRBV7-2 and TRBJ2-5 gives the whole variable domain GAGVSQSPSNKVTEKGKDVELRCDPISGHTALYWYRQSLGQGLEFLIYFQGNSAPDKSGLPSDRFSAERTGGSVSTLTIQRTQQEDSAVYLCASSSDAGDETQYFGPGTRLLVL.

The chain uses TRBV29-1 and TRBJ2-5; perhaps TRBD1 as D (6 bases). CDR3 length: 13 amino acids. Germline V gene lookup returns CDR1 SQVTM and CDR2 ANQGSEA. V gave up 6 bases and J gave up 4 bases, with 15 bases separating them. The CDR3 sequence: CSVVRTVRETQYF. DNA of the CDR3: TGCAGCGTCGTAAGGACAGTAAGAGAGACCCAGTACTTC.

V usage is TRBV5-6 and J usage is TRBJ1-2; 10 bases match TRBD1. In germline, CDR1 is SGHDT, CDR2 YYEEEE. This CDR3 region has 14 residues. V dropped 4 bases and J dropped 5; count of bases not matched to a gene: 5. Here the CDR3 DNA reads TGTGCCAGCAGCAAAGACAGGGGGCGATATGGCTACACCTTC. Amino acid sequence: CASSKDRGRYGYTF. Together with reference TRBV5-6 and TRBJ1-2, the CDR3 gives the full variable domain: DAGVTQSPTHLIKTRGQQVTLRCSPKSGHDTVSWYQQALGQGPQFIFQYYEEEERQRGNFPDRFSGHQFPNYSSELNVNALLLGDSALYLCASSKDRGRYGYTFGSGTRLTVV.

This rearrangement joins TRBV18 to TRBJ2-7; D call uncertain. V gave up 0 bases and J gave up 5 bases, with 17 bases separating them. Germline V CDR1 and CDR2: KGHSH, LQKENI. CDR3 length: 16 residues. The CDR3 sequence is CASSPPPGDLFHEQYF. DNA of the CDR3: TGTGCCAGCTCACCACCCCCTGGAGACCTATTCCACGAGCAGTACTTC.

This chain connects TRBV5-1 to TRBJ2-7; D is unclear. Between the trimmed V and J ends, which lost 0 bases and 0 bases, there was a span of 16 bases. In germline, CDR1 is SGHRS, CDR2 YFSETQ. CDR3 length: 17 amino acids. CDR3 loop: CASSLAEFWASSYEQYF. The CDR3, as DNA: TGCGCCAGCAGCTTGGCCGAGTTTTGGGCCAGCTCCTACGAGCAGTACTTC.

The chain employs TRBV29-1 and TRBJ1-4, with unresolved D. Trimming took 7 bases from V and 6 from J, leaving 12 bases between them. CDR1 and CDR2 from the germline V gene are SQVTM and ANQGSEA. CDR3 length equals 12 residues. The CDR3 coding sequence is TGCAGCGCCGGGTTCCGGGATGAAAAACTGTTTTTT. It yields the protein CSAGFRDEKLFF.

Of note for this clone: The sample contains more than one DNA sequence encoding this CDR3. The chain couples TRBV7-2 to TRBJ2-7, with D unresolved. V was shortened by 5 bases and J by 2 bases, with 4 bases between the two germline ends. This CDR3 is 11 amino acids long. Germline CDR1 is SGHTA and CDR2 is FQGNSA. For the CDR3, the DNA is TGTGCCAGCAGCCCCGCCTACGAGCAGTACTTC. Its protein product is CASSPAYEQYF.

This chain links TRBV25-1 with TRBJ2-7; TRBD2 aligns across 8 bases. CDR1 MGHDK and CDR2 SYGVNS come from the germline V gene. This CDR3 has 15 residues. V was pared by 6 bases and J by 5 bases, with 12 bases of the junction left unmatched. The CDR3 is CASSRGASGSNEQYF. The CDR3 nucleotides read TGTGCCAGCAGCCGAGGGGCCAGCGGGAGTAACGAGCAGTACTTC.

The chain combines TRBV29-1 with TRBJ1-2, with 11 bases matching TRBD1. Trimming removed 7 bases from V and 7 bases from J; junction bases left unmatched: 2. The germline CDR1 and CDR2 sequences are SQVTM and ANQGSEA. This CDR3 has 11 amino acids. Written as DNA, the CDR3 is TGCAGCGGCGGGACAGGGGGTGGCTACACCTTC. Amino acid sequence: CSGGTGGGYTF.

This chain links TRBV29-1 with TRBJ2-7, with D uncertain. Per germline, CDR1 SQVTM and CDR2 ANQGSEA. The CDR3 length is 13 residues. V lost 1 base and J lost 2, with 9 bases in between. The CDR3 spells CSVEGPVPYEQYF. The CDR3 DNA reads TGCAGCGTTGAAGGTCCGGTCCCCTACGAGCAGTACTTC.

The chain uses TRBV18 and TRBJ2-5; 10 bases map to TRBD2. The germline V gene encodes CDR1 KGHSH and CDR2 LQKENI. The CDR3 totals 15 residues. Trimming removed 5 bases from V and 6 bases from J; junction bases left unmatched: 9. In nucleotides, the CDR3 is TGTGCCAGCTCAGAGTCAGCGGGAGGGCCGAAGACCCAGTACTTC. This encodes CASSESAGGPKTQYF. The entire variable domain, with the rest obtained from reference TRBV18 and TRBJ2-5, is as follows: NAGVMQNPRHLVRRRGQEARLRCSPMKGHSHVYWYRQLPEEGLKFMVYLQKENIIDESGMPKERFSAEFPKEGPSILRIQQVVRGDSAAYFCASSESAGGPKTQYFGPGTRLLVL.

The gene calls are TRBV6-2 or TRBV6-3 and TRBJ2-5, with D possibly matching TRBD1 (6 bases). The germline CDR1 and CDR2 sequences are MNHEY and SVGEGT. The CDR3 is 15 residues long. V was shortened by 2 bases and J by 5 bases, with 15 bases between the two germline ends. CDR3 residues: CASSYHLQGTETQYF. The CDR3 DNA follows: TGTGCCAGCAGTTACCACCTACAGGGAACGGAGACCCAGTACTTC.

CDR3 region: CASSREQGNEQFF. The CDR3 region has the DNA TGTGCCAGCAGCCGAGAACAGGGCAATGAGCAGTTCTTC. The chain has TRBV9 and TRBJ2-1, with D maybe TRBD1 (6 bases). The germline CDR1 and CDR2 sequences are SGDLS and YYNGEE. The CDR3 is 13 amino acids. V gave up 4 bases and J gave up 6 bases, with 11 bases separating them.

The chain joins TRBV7-9 to TRBJ2-7; no reliable D call. Germline V gene lookup returns CDR1 SEHNR and CDR2 FQNEAQ (reference sequence). Trimming stripped 2 bases from V and 3 bases from J, with 8 bases between. This CDR3 region has 13 residues. The CDR3: CASSLNPSYEQYF. The CDR3 nucleotides are TGTGCCAGCAGCTTAAACCCCAGCTACGAGCAGTACTTC. The full variable domain, its missing parts supplied by reference TRBV7-9 and TRBJ2-7, is DTGVSQNPRHKITKRGQNVTFRCDPISEHNRLYWYRQTLGQGPEFLTYFQNEAQLEKSRLLSDRFSAERPKGSFSTLEIQRTEQGDSAMYLCASSLNPSYEQYFGPGTRLTVT.

CDR3 nucleotide sequence: TGTGCCAGCAGTTACTCGGTGAGGAACACTGAAGCTTTCTTT. Protein sequence: CASSYSVRNTEAFF. The V call is TRBV6-5, the J call TRBJ1-1; no reliable D call. Looked up from germline, CDR1 is MNHEY and CDR2 is SVGAGI. The V gene lost 0 bases and the J gene lost 1 base, with 6 bases spanning the gap. This CDR3 comprises 14 residues.

The rearrangement links TRBV30 to TRBJ1-6, with D possibly being TRBD1 (5 bases). In germline, CDR1 is GTSNPN, CDR2 SVGIG (reference sequence). The length of the CDR3 is 14 residues. Trimming shortened V by 5 bases and J by 5 bases, and 13 bases separated the two germline ends. The CDR3, as DNA: TGTGCCTGGGGAAGTGGACATGATAATTCACCCCTCCACTTT. This translates into CAWGSGHDNSPLHF. Based on the CDR3 plus reference TRBV30 and TRBJ1-6, the full variable domain is SQTIHQWPATLVQPVGSPLSLECTVEGTSNPNLYWYRQAAGRGLQLLFYSVGIGQISSEVPQNLSASRPQDRQFILSSKKLLLSDSGFYLCAWGSGHDNSPLHFGNGTRLTVT.

This clone came up once. The DNA for the CDR3 is TGTGCCAGCAGTTACGGCGGGAAGCACACAGATACGCAGTATTTT. Protein: CASSYGGKHTDTQYF. The chain has TRBV6-5 and TRBJ2-3; D is possibly TRBD2 (6 bases). V lost 2 bases and J 2 bases, leaving 11 bases between the germline ends. Per the germline V gene, CDR1 is MNHEY and CDR2 is SVGAGI. This CDR3 has 15 amino acids.

CDR3 sequence: CASSFSAGASGNTIYF. CDR3 DNA sequence: TGTGCCAGCAGCTTCTCCGCGGGTGCTTCTGGAAACACCATATATTTT. The chain uses TRBV7-2 and TRBJ1-3; unclear D gene. The CDR3 runs to 16 residues. The V gene lost 3 bases and the J gene lost 1 base, with 13 bases spanning the gap. Per germline, CDR1 SGHTA and CDR2 FQGNSA. The full variable domain, its missing parts supplied by reference TRBV7-2 and TRBJ1-3, is GAGVSQSPSNKVTEKGKDVELRCDPISGHTALYWYRQSLGQGLEFLIYFQGNSAPDKSGLPSDRFSAERTGGSVSTLTIQRTQQEDSAVYLCASSFSAGASGNTIYFGEGSWLTVV.

This chain links TRBV30 with TRBJ2-2; tentatively, D is TRBD1 (5 bases). CDR1 GTSNPN and CDR2 SVGIG come from the germline V gene (reference sequence). V was shortened by 0 bases and J by 3 bases, with 11 bases between the two germline ends. The CDR3 is made up of 15 amino acids. The CDR3 DNA sequence: TGTGCCTGGAGTGTCGGCAGGGTCTACACCGGGGAGCTGTTTTTT. Protein: CAWSVGRVYTGELFF.

The genes are TRBV4-2 and TRBJ2-1; 12 bases match TRBD2. Losses at the gene ends were 4 bases for V and 7 bases for J; bases not matched to a gene: 5. Germline V CDR1 and CDR2: LGHNA, YNFKEQ. This CDR3 region has 15 residues. CDR3 bases: TGTGCCAGCAGCCTCCGACTAGCGGGAGAAAATGAGCAGTTCTTC. It translates to CASSLRLAGENEQFF.